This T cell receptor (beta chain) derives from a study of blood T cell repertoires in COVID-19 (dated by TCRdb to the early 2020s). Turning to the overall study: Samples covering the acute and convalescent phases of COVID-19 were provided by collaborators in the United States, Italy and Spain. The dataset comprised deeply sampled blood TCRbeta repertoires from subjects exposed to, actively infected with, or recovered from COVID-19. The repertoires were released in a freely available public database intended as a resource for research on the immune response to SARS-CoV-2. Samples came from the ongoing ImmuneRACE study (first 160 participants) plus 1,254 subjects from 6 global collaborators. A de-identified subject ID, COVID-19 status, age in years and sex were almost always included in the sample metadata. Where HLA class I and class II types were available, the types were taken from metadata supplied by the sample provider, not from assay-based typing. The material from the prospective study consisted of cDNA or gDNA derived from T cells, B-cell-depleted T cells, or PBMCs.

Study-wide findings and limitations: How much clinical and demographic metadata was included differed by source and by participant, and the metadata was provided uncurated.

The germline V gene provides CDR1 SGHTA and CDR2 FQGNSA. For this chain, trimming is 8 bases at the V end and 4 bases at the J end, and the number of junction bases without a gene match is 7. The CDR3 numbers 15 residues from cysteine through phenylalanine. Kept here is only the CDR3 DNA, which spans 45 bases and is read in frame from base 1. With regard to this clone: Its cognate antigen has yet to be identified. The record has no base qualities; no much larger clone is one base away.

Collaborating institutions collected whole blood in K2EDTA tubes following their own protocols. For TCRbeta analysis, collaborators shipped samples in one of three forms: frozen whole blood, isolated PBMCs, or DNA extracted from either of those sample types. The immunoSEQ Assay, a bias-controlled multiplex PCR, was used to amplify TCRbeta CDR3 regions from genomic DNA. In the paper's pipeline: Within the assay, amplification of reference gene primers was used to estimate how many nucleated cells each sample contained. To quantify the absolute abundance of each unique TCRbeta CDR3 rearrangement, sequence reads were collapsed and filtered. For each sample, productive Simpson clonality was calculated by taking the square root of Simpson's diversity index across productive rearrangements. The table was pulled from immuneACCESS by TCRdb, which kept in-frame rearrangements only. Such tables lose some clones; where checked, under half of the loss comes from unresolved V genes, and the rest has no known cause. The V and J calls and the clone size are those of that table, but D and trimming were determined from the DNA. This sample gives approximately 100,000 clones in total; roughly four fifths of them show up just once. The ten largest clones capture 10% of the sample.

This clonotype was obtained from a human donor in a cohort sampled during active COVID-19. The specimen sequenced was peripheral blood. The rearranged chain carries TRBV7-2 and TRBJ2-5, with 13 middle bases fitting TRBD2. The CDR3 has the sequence CASLLAGGPGETQYF. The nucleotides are TGTGCCAGCTTACTAGCGGGGGGGCCGGGAGAGACCCAGTACTTC.